Detailed here is one TCR beta chain. A few counts support this clonotype. Its antigen remains undetermined. Base-call qualities are not available, and no considerably larger clone is one nucleotide away. These data come from a study of regulatory T cells in long-lasting Graves disease (TCRdb year 2021). Regarding the complete study: Patients with newly diagnosed Graves' disease had been on antithyroid drugs for under 3 months. Patients with persistent Graves' disease were compared with patients with newly diagnosed Graves' disease using TCR sequencing and RNA sequencing of peripheral blood. The study was conducted in China and was registered as a clinical trial. A total of around 35 samples underwent TCR sequencing, from roughly 13 patients with persistent Graves' disease and 20 or so patients with newly diagnosed Graves' disease. On the study overall, not on this receptor specifically: Peripheral blood alone was examined, since thyroid tissue, which constituted the primary lesion, could not be accessed. Patients with persistent disease shared more public clonotypes (under 3,000) than newly diagnosed patients did (roughly 970). The authors acknowledged the small sample size as a limitation that may reduce accuracy. Compared with newly diagnosed patients, persistent Graves' disease patients had lower TCR Shannon entropy and fewer highly expanded clones, which suggests clonal expansion. Sequencing and analysis were limited to the TCR beta chain. Persistent disease showed preferential use of TRBV28, TRBJ1-2 and TRBJ2-5, whereas newly diagnosed disease favored TRBV20-1 and TRBJ2-1.

V is cut by 4 bases and J by 0 bases, and the space between the germline ends is 11 bases. There are 15 amino acids in the CDR3, from cysteine to phenylalanine inclusive. Only the CDR3 part of the read is kept: 45 bases, read in frame from the first base. CDR1 and CDR2 are read off the germline V gene as SGHTS and YDEGEE. Explained via the paper, the time point label denotes: newly diagnosed GD, antithyroid drugs for less than 3 months. For both TCR sequencing and RNA sequencing, RNA was extracted from PBMCs using TRIzol. The diagnosis of Graves' disease was made according to American Thyroid Association guidelines. Patients were recruited from an endocrinology department in Xi'an, China. Each patient gave approximately 8.8 milliliters of peripheral blood, collected in an EDTA anticoagulant tube. Ficoll Paque Plus density gradient separation was used to isolate PBMCs, and no further T cell sorting was performed. RNA quality was checked with an Agilent 2100 Bioanalyzer and agarose gel, and concentration with a NanoDrop 2000.

The method was multiplex PCR. TCRdb records Illumina HiSeq 4000 as the sequencer. iRepertoire HTBI primers and Arm-PCR amplification of CDR3 regions were used to construct TCR beta libraries. PCR products were gel purified before sequencing. For the original study's pipeline: Across samples, about 64 TRBV and 15 or so TRBJ segments were identified and used for gene usage analysis of CDR3 amino acid clonotypes. COPE and FqMerger were used to merge filtered high-quality paired reads into contigs. BLAST was used to align contigs to IMGT TRBV, TRBD and TRBJ reference genes, with CDR3 defined following IMGT. Clonotypes above 0.1% frequency were classified as highly expanded clones. Shannon entropy served as the measure of repertoire diversity, while the Gini coefficient captured V-J evenness. A clonotype found in more than one individual was treated as public. The raw public reads went through TCRdb reprocessing: fastp at Q25, MiXCR clone calling, in-frame beta chains kept. Entries are consolidated by CDR3 protein sequence, retaining the most common genes and DNA. The V and J calls here are based on TCRdb, not the publication. Across this sample there are roughly 440,000 distinct CDR3 sequences, with 15% to 20% seen only once. The top ten hold around 23% of the sample.

This same sample was also part of a study on T cells in Graves' hyperthyroidism and ophthalmopathy. The second study's authors report: A patient counted as having stable Graves' hyperthyroidism if no progression to ophthalmopathy occurred over 18 months of follow-up. Hyperthyroidism patients were newly diagnosed, with disease duration under 2 months, and aged 18 to 65 years. Any patient with an uncontrolled infection, another autoimmune disease, pregnancy or lactation was excluded. Diagnoses were based on clinical symptoms, serum thyroxine and TRAb, thyroid ultrasound and orbital computed tomography. For the first round of RT-PCR on the TCR CDR3, the HTBI primer set was used together with the Qiagen OneStep RT-PCR kit. Blood samples also contained most of the expanded thyroid clonotypes (frequency above 0.001), which suggests that blood repertoires may reflect thyroid immune responses. A 13 V-J signature model separated ophthalmopathy from stable hyperthyroidism, with about 90% sensitivity and approximately 81% specificity in cross-validation and 80%/75% in testing. In validation, progression to ophthalmopathy was predicted by the model with roughly 69% sensitivity and just over 72% specificity, a median of approximately 6.5 months before onset. To identify TCR V-J signatures that set the groups apart, the researchers used a discovery cohort of 100 patients, made up of some 41 with Graves' ophthalmopathy and around 58 with stable Graves' hyperthyroidism. Whether ophthalmopathy could be predicted prospectively was tested in an independent validation cohort made up of approximately 19 hyperthyroidism patients plus 17 patients who later progressed to ophthalmopathy. The approximately 95 discovery patients were divided at random into training and test sets in a 7:3 ratio. In roughly six Graves' hyperthyroidism patients, the study also compared T-cell repertoires from thyroid tissue with T-cell repertoires from blood. Once sampling was done, hyperthyroidism patients were given methimazole at a starting dose of 30 mg daily, whereas ophthalmopathy patients were given high-dose intravenous methylprednisolone. Libraries were constructed in a second round of multiplex PCR, after which size selection and purification were performed. Sequencing of the libraries was done on an Illumina HiSeq2000 using paired-end 100 bp reads. SOAPnuke was used to process the raw data, removing reads that contained adapters or uncalled bases, had a mean Phred below 15, or lacked an exact match to the constant primer or identifier. COPE v1.2.5 was used to merge high-quality paired reads, and clonotypes were defined as unique nucleotide sequences. MiTCR v1.1 was used to align clonotypes to the IMGT TRBV, TRBD and TRBJ reference segments. The analysis was restricted to V-J combinations with a frequency above 0.0001, which together covered 99% to 99.2% of the repertoires. A TCS score was defined as the ratio of F50 (clonal expansion) to E x V (chaos), with BLOSUM62-based TCRdist applied between CDR3 peptides within each V-J. Welch's t-statistics and random forest reduced 500 to 550 V-J features to roughly 13, which were used in a naive Bayes classifier (R e1071). No statistical method was used to fix the sample size in advance, and group allocation was not hidden from the investigators. According to the paper, TCR Vbeta CDR3 sequencing was carried out on 135 peripheral blood samples, which came from some 41 ophthalmopathy, 75 or so hyperthyroidism and some 17 progressor patients.

This sample comprised peripheral blood mononuclear cells (PBMCs), obtained at new diagnosis, from a patient treated with antithyroid drugs. The TCR comes from a young woman with Graves disease. Donor details come from another sample of the same person, matched by shared clones. The chain employs TRBV5-8 and TRBJ1-5; the D segment could be TRBD1, given 5 matching bases. Here the CDR3 is given as CASSPDSVSNQPQHF. Read as DNA, the sequence is TGTGCCAGCAGCCCCGACAGTGTTAGCAATCAGCCCCAGCATTTT. Beyond the CDR3, the reference TRBV5-8 and TRBJ1-5 genes provide the residues; the full variable domain reads: EAGVTQSPTHLIKTRGQQATLRCSPISGHTSVYWYQQALGLGLQFLLWYDEGEERNRGNFPPRFSGRQFPNYSSELNVNALELEDSALYLCASSPDSVSNQPQHFGDGTRLSIL.